These 2 T cell receptor beta chains were sequenced from one sample in a study of control samples from healthy donors and cancer patients. Assay used: immunoSEQ multiplex PCR; TCRdb lists only in-frame clones, some missing. The sample holds tens of thousands of clones, around four fifths seen once. Sequencing was done on a sample of blood. These receptors all come from a man younger than 40 in good health.

The J gene is TRBJ1-2, the V gene TRBV6-6; D not certain. V dropped 0 bases and J dropped 3 bases, with 11 bases sitting between them. Germline V CDR1 and CDR2: MNHNY, SVGAGI (reference sequence). This CDR3 comprises 15 residues. CDR3 DNA sequence: TGTGCCAGCAGTTACTCTTACGAGGCGGACTATGGCTACACCTTC. This gives the protein CASSYSYEADYGYTF.

The chain links TRBV7-9 to TRBJ2-7; no firm D call. The V end was cut by 5 bases, the J end by 2 bases, with 19 bases between. The CDR3 sequence is 16 residues long. CDR1 and CDR2 (germline): SEHNR, FQNEAQ (reference sequence). This chain's CDR3 is CASSEDASGRPYEQYF. The CDR3 DNA is TGTGCCAGCAGCGAAGACGCATCGGGTCGGCCCTACGAGCAGTACTTC.